The 18 T cell receptor beta chains given below trace back to one sample, sequenced in a study of blood T cell repertoires in COVID-19. The table came from immunoSEQ multiplex PCR; TCRdb's copy has only in-frame clones and leaves some out. The sample records 90,000 to 150,000 clones, 79% being singletons. The material sequenced was peripheral blood. The receptor source for this set is a woman of 80 years or more with acute or convalescent COVID-19.

This chain joins TRBV7-2 and TRBJ2-5, with no clear D. CDR1 is SGHTA, CDR2 FQGNSA, per germline. V was cut by 5 bases and J by 2 bases, with 9 bases left in between. This CDR3 comprises 13 residues. The CDR3 region is CASSPRIQETQYF. Here the CDR3 DNA reads TGTGCCAGCAGCCCGAGGATACAAGAGACCCAGTACTTC. Complete variable domain (other parts from reference TRBV7-2 and TRBJ2-5): GAGVSQSPSNKVTEKGKDVELRCDPISGHTALYWYRQSLGQGLEFLIYFQGNSAPDKSGLPSDRFSAERTGGSVSTLTIQRTQQEDSAVYLCASSPRIQETQYFGPGTRLLVL.

This chain uses TRBV18 with TRBJ2-6; 8 bases agree with TRBD1. From germline, CDR1 is KGHSH and CDR2 LQKENI. V shed 6 bases and J 3 bases; nucleotides not matched to a gene: 10. The CDR3 contains 17 residues. Here the CDR3 DNA reads TGTGCCAGCTCCCTTTCCCAGGGGGCCGGTGGGGCCAACGTCCTGACTTTC. It yields the protein CASSLSQGAGGANVLTF.

V gene TRBV5-4 combines with J gene TRBJ1-1, with D unresolved. The length of the CDR3 is 13 residues. The ends were cut back, 7 bases at V and 4 bases at J, with 14 bases in the middle. Germline assignment: CDR1 SGHNT and CDR2 YYREEE (reference sequence). CDR3 region: CASADSLGTEAFF. DNA for the CDR3: TGTGCCAGCGCGGACTCCCTCGGCACTGAAGCTTTCTTT. Complete variable domain (other parts from reference TRBV5-4 and TRBJ1-1): ETGVTQSPTHLIKTRGQQVTLRCSSQSGHNTVSWYQQALGQGPQFIFQYYREEENGRGNFPPRFSGLQFPNYSSELNVNALELDDSALYLCASADSLGTEAFFGQGTRLTVV.

The V gene is TRBV18, the J gene TRBJ1-5; D is perhaps TRBD1 (5 bases). This CDR3 spans 17 amino acids. Looked up from germline, CDR1 is KGHSH and CDR2 is LQKENI. The ends were cut back, 4 bases at V and 4 bases at J, with 20 bases in the middle. The CDR3 reads CASSLSGQGSLNQPQHF. The DNA of the CDR3 is TGTGCCAGCTCACTATCCGGCCAGGGAAGTTTGAATCAGCCCCAGCATTTT.

The chain is built from TRBV7-9 and TRBJ1-1; D gene unclear. The CDR3 has 14 residues. Trimming removed 1 base from V and 3 bases from J, with 9 bases in between. Germline V CDR1 and CDR2: SEHNR, FQNEAQ (reference sequence). CDR3 in amino acids: CASSLVLGHTEAFF. The CDR3 DNA reads as TGTGCCAGCAGCTTAGTATTGGGCCACACTGAAGCTTTCTTT.

The rearrangement links TRBV19 to TRBJ1-2, with D maybe TRBD1 (6 bases). Germline V CDR1 and CDR2: LNHDA, SQIVND (reference sequence). Trimming removed 2 bases at V and 3 bases at J, with 10 bases between. The CDR3 totals 14 residues. The CDR3 protein is CASSIRAGDYGYTF. The CDR3 nucleotides read TGTGCCAGTAGTATACGGGCAGGGGACTATGGCTACACCTTC.

As concerns this clone: In the same sample, other DNA sequences code for this CDR3. This sequence joins TRBV9 and TRBJ2-1; 11 bases align to TRBD2. Germline CDR1 SGDLS, CDR2 YYNGEE. There are 16 residues in the CDR3. The trim removed 2 bases at V and 4 bases at J, leaving 5 bases unmatched. The CDR3 loop is CASSVGLAGAYNEQFF. CDR3 DNA sequence: TGTGCCAGCAGCGTCGGACTAGCGGGCGCTTACAATGAGCAGTTCTTC.

The rearrangement uses TRBV9 and TRBJ2-1; D is perhaps TRBD2 (6 bases). Per germline, CDR1 SGDLS and CDR2 YYNGEE. The V gene lost 0 bases and the J gene lost 7 bases, with 11 bases spanning the gap. The CDR3 runs to 14 residues. The CDR3 DNA follows: TGTGCCAGCAGCGTAGGTCTAGCGTCTAATGAGCAGTTCTTC. It specifies CASSVGLASNEQFF.

CDR3: CASSYSTSNQPQHF. The CDR3, as DNA: TGTGCCAGCAGTTACAGCACTAGCAATCAGCCCCAGCATTTT. The J gene is TRBJ1-5, the V gene TRBV6-2 or TRBV6-3; D gene uncertain. Germline values: CDR1 MNHEY, CDR2 SVGEGT. CDR3 size: 14 residues. V dropped 2 bases and J dropped 0 bases, with 5 bases sitting between them.

The gene calls are TRBV5-1 and TRBJ2-7; unclear D gene. The CDR3 length is 15 residues. The V end was cut by 2 bases, the J end by 0 bases, with 12 bases between. Germline lookup yields CDR1 SGHRS and CDR2 YFSETQ. This CDR3 reads CASSLNGAASYEQYF. Here the CDR3 DNA reads TGCGCCAGCAGCTTAAACGGAGCTGCCTCCTACGAGCAGTACTTC.

The chain recombines TRBV6-5 with TRBJ1-4; D unclear. Germline-derived CDR1 and CDR2 are MNHEY and SVGAGI. The CDR3 has 15 amino acids. V gave up 7 bases and J gave up 3 bases, with 15 bases separating them. The CDR3 bases are TGTGCCAGCACTTTGAATTCGGGTCCTAATGAAAAACTGTTTTTT. Its protein is CASTLNSGPNEKLFF.

The gene calls are TRBV11-2 and TRBJ2-7; 9 nucleotides line up with TRBD1. With V trimmed by 6 bases and J by 6 bases, 9 bases remained unmatched. This CDR3 spans 14 amino acids. Germline assignment: CDR1 SGHAT and CDR2 FQNNGV. The CDR3 region is CASSHYGTGSEQYF. The DNA of the CDR3 is TGTGCCAGCAGTCACTACGGGACAGGGAGCGAGCAGTACTTC.

This chain joins TRBV7-9 and TRBJ1-3; TRBD1 matches 8 bases. The germline CDR1 and CDR2 sequences are SEHNR and FQNEAQ (reference sequence). This CDR3 spans 13 amino acids. The V gene end was trimmed by 1 base and the J gene end by 15 bases; junction bases not matched to a gene: 8. This chain's CDR3 is CASSLGGQGLGYF. The CDR3 DNA sequence: TGTGCCAGCAGCTTAGGTGGACAGGGTCTCGGATATTTT.

This clone is a singleton in its sample. The rearrangement joins TRBV3-1 (or the pseudogene TRBV3-2) to TRBJ1-2; D is uncertain. CDR1 and CDR2 from the germline V gene are LGHDT and YNNKEL (reference sequence). The length of the CDR3 is 16 residues. The ends were cut back, 0 bases at V and 3 bases at J, with 14 bases in the middle. CDR3 sequence (DNA): TGTGCCAGCAGCCAAGATTCTGGCGGGAGCTACTATGGCTACACCTTC. This translates into CASSQDSGGSYYGYTF.

This clone has a single count. The chain uses TRBV6-6 and TRBJ2-2; D might be TRBD1 (6 bases). The germline V gene has CDR1 MNHNY and CDR2 SVGAGI (reference sequence). V was clipped by 3 bases and J by 7 bases, with 15 bases between them. The CDR3 totals 15 residues. As DNA, the CDR3 is TGTGCCAGCAGTTATGGGCAGGGGCGGAACGGGGAGCTGTTTTTT. It codes for CASSYGQGRNGELFF.

The chain recombines TRBV29-1 with TRBJ2-3; tentatively, D is TRBD2 (6 bases). V was shortened by 3 bases and J by 2 bases, with 9 bases between the two germline ends. Germline values: CDR1 SQVTM, CDR2 ANQGSEA. The CDR3 runs 13 residues. The CDR3 is CSVETRNTDTQYF. CDR3 coding DNA: TGCAGCGTTGAGACTAGAAACACAGATACGCAGTATTTT.

This clone was seen a handful of times. V gene TRBV15 combines with J gene TRBJ1-3; D is unclear. Germline V lookup: CDR1 LNHNV, CDR2 YYDKDF (reference sequence). The length of the CDR3 is 14 residues. Trimming took off 2 bases at V and 2 bases at J, with 7 bases between the two ends. As DNA, the CDR3 is TGTGCCACCAGCAGAAACAAACCTGGAAACACCATATATTTT. It translates to CATSRNKPGNTIYF.

This clone was counted only a few times. The CDR3 spells CASSRDRGRADTIYF. The DNA for the CDR3 is TGTGCCAGCAGCCGAGACAGGGGCCGGGCAGACACCATATATTTT. The chain combines TRBV5-7 with TRBJ1-3; 8 bases are shared with TRBD1. TRBV5-7 is designated an ORF whose function remains uncertain. J lost 8 bases, V lost 4 bases, and 11 bases had no gene match. The CDR3 has 15 residues.